This entry lists 28 T cell receptor beta chains sequenced from one sample in a study of T cells after yellow fever vaccination. TCRdb re-analysed the 5' RACE reads in MiXCR, keeping a single row per CDR3 protein. In the table there are almost 600,000 distinct CDR3 sequences, roughly 14% of which are singletons. This specimen was PBMCs, taken on the day of the yellow fever booster vaccination. The source is a man aged 25-40 years who received the YFV17D yellow fever vaccine.

This chain uses TRBV12-3 or TRBV12-4 with TRBJ1-1, with D unclear. The germline V and J ends were trimmed by 5 bases and 6 bases, with 13 bases remaining between them. This CDR3 is built from 13 residues. The CDR3 loop is CASSRSSRPEAFF. The CDR3 DNA follows: TGTGCCAGCAGTCGAAGCTCCAGACCTGAAGCTTTCTTT.

This clonotype was seen more than once but under ten times. The chain combines TRBV12-3 or TRBV12-4 with TRBJ2-1, with a tentative D call TRBD2 (6 bases). V was cut by 8 bases and J by 8 bases, with 10 bases left in between. CDR3 length: 11 amino acids. CDR3 region: CASGRRDEQFF. The DNA for the CDR3 is TGTGCCAGCGGGAGGCGCGATGAGCAGTTCTTC.

The rearrangement links TRBV14 to TRBJ2-1; possibly TRBD2 for D (6 bases). Per germline, CDR1 SGHDN and CDR2 FVKESK. The CDR3 length is 18 residues. The germline V and J ends were trimmed by 4 bases and 0 bases, with 19 bases remaining between them. The chain's CDR3 is CASSPPPHAGPSYNEQFF. CDR3 in DNA: TGTGCCAGCAGCCCCCCTCCCCACGCGGGACCCTCCTACAATGAGCAGTTCTTC.

The chain joins TRBV4-3 to TRBJ2-1, with D perhaps TRBD2 (6 bases). V was trimmed by 2 bases and J by 10 bases, leaving 18 bases between them. This CDR3 spans 15 amino acids. Per the germline V gene, CDR1 is LGHNA and CDR2 is YSLEER. CDR3 in amino acids: CASSQSGSFSGEQFF. For the CDR3, the DNA is TGCGCCAGCAGCCAATCCGGGAGCTTTTCTGGGGAGCAGTTCTTC.

The chain employs TRBV9 and TRBJ2-1, with 10 positions matching TRBD1. Trimming took 3 bases from V and 1 from J; bases not matched to a gene: 1. CDR1 is SGDLS and CDR2 is YYNGEE in the germline V gene. The CDR3 runs to 15 residues. The CDR3 region has the DNA TGTGCCAGCAGCGAGGGACAGGGGTCCTACAATGAGCAGTTCTTC. As protein: CASSEGQGSYNEQFF.

This clonotype was seen at least ten times. The rearrangement joins TRBV7-9 to TRBJ2-7, with no clear D. The CDR3 covers 14 residues. Germline-derived CDR1 and CDR2 are SEHNR and FQNEAQ (reference sequence). V shed 1 base and J shed 4 bases, with 11 bases lying between them. CDR3 sequence: CASSLDWKKYEQYF. DNA for the CDR3: TGTGCCAGCAGCTTAGACTGGAAGAAGTACGAGCAGTACTTC.

This clonotype turned up a few times. V and J are TRBV20-1 and TRBJ2-3; 10 bases align to TRBD2. This CDR3 is 15 amino acids long. Germline CDR1 is DFQATT and CDR2 is SNEGSKA (reference sequence). V lost 3 bases, J lost 5 bases, and 8 bases stayed unmatched. CDR3 bases: TGCAGTGCTAGGGACGTAGCGGGAGGTCAAGATACGCAGTATTTT. It yields the protein CSARDVAGGQDTQYF.

This clonotype was detected a few times. This sequence joins TRBV27 and TRBJ2-7; D is possibly TRBD1 (7 bases). The germline V gene encodes CDR1 MNHEY and CDR2 SMNVEV (reference sequence). V was trimmed by 0 bases and J by 2 bases, leaving 11 bases between them. The CDR3 length is 15 residues. CDR3 residues: CASSLSRGATYEQYF. The CDR3 DNA sequence: TGTGCCAGCAGTTTATCCAGGGGGGCCACCTACGAGCAGTACTTC.

This clonotype appeared once. This chain uses TRBV7-8 with TRBJ2-5; 10 bases match TRBD1. The CDR3 extends over 15 amino acids. The V and J ends lost 5 bases and 4 bases, in that order; junction bases with no gene match: 7. From germline, CDR1 is SGHVS and CDR2 FQNEAQ. Here the CDR3 reads CASSPRQGAGETQYF. The CDR3 coding sequence is TGTGCCAGCAGCCCGCGACAGGGGGCAGGAGAGACCCAGTACTTC.

J is TRBJ2-5 and V is TRBV9, with D perhaps TRBD2 (5 bases). This CDR3 is 15 amino acids long. The germline V and J ends were trimmed by 4 bases and 5 bases, with 18 bases remaining between them. CDR1 SGDLS and CDR2 YYNGEE come from the germline V gene. CDR3 DNA: TGTGCCAGCAGCCCCAGGACTGGACCGCCCGAGACCCAGTACTTC. This encodes CASSPRTGPPETQYF.

V and J are TRBV19 and TRBJ2-7; 11 bases are a match to TRBD2. CDR1 is LNHDA, CDR2 SQIVND, per germline (reference sequence). This CDR3 has 15 amino acids. V lost 4 bases and J lost 7; bases outside the gene matches: 9. CDR3 region: CASSTQLAGVGEQYF. CDR3 in DNA: TGTGCCAGTAGTACGCAACTAGCGGGAGTGGGTGAGCAGTACTTC. The whole variable domain, remainder taken from reference TRBV19 and TRBJ2-7, is DGGITQSPKYLFRKEGQNVTLSCEQNLNHDAMYWYRQDPGQGLRLIYYSQIVNDFQKGDIAEGYSVSREKKESFPLTVTSAQKNPTAFYLCASSTQLAGVGEQYFGPGTRLTVT.

This clonotype has just a few counts. The chain is built from TRBV5-1 and TRBJ1-6; TRBD1 matches 8 bases. Germline V gene lookup returns CDR1 SGHRS and CDR2 YFSETQ. This CDR3 has 15 amino acids. The V and J ends lost 0 bases and 7 bases, in that order; junction bases with no gene match: 3. DNA of the CDR3: TGCGCCAGCAGCTTGGCCGGACAGGGAAATTCACCCCTCCACTTT. It codes for CASSLAGQGNSPLHF.

The sample holds a few counts of this clonotype. The chain carries TRBV28 and TRBJ2-5, with unresolved D. The CDR3 is 12 residues long. Germline CDR1 is MDHEN and CDR2 is SYDVKM. V was pared by 4 bases and J by 7 bases, with 10 bases between. CDR3 amino acids: CASSSTPGTQYF. CDR3 nucleotides: TGTGCCAGCAGTTCCACCCCGGGGACCCAGTACTTC.

J is TRBJ2-1 and V is TRBV10-1; D might be TRBD2 (6 bases). The germline gives CDR1 WNHNN, CDR2 SYGVQD (reference sequence). The CDR3 covers 15 residues. Trimming removed 0 bases from V and 11 bases from J, with 17 bases in between. CDR3 region: CASSESRKDGGKQFF. The CDR3, as DNA: TGCGCCAGCAGTGAGTCCCGGAAAGACGGAGGGAAGCAGTTCTTC.

The V call is TRBV29-1, the J call TRBJ2-7; D is uncertain. This CDR3 contains 11 residues. Germline V gene sequence: CDR1 SQVTM, CDR2 ANQGSEA. The ends were cut back, 6 bases at V and 6 bases at J, with 12 bases in the middle. CDR3 in DNA: TGCAGCGTCGCACTGGTCGGCGAGCAGTACTTC. Translation gives CSVALVGEQYF.

The chain employs TRBV20-1 and TRBJ2-1, with TRBD2 identical over 7 bases. The germline gives CDR1 DFQATT, CDR2 SNEGSKA (reference sequence). The V and J ends lost 6 bases and 7 bases, in that order; junction bases with no gene match: 12. The CDR3 totals 14 residues. The CDR3 is CSATSGMQGNEQFF. CDR3 in DNA: TGCAGTGCAACAAGCGGGATGCAGGGTAATGAGCAGTTCTTC.

V usage is TRBV6-1 and J usage is TRBJ1-4; D remains unclear. V dropped 5 bases and J dropped 7 bases, with 14 bases sitting between them. This CDR3 spans 14 amino acids. Germline V lookup: CDR1 MNHNS, CDR2 SASEGT. CDR3 sequence: CASSIETGSEKLFF. DNA of the CDR3: TGTGCCAGCAGTATTGAAACGGGGAGTGAAAAACTGTTTTTT.

The V gene is TRBV23-1, the J gene TRBJ2-3; no clear D. TRBV23-1 is noted as an ORF with a role that remains uncertain. The CDR3 consists of 15 residues. Trimming stripped 6 bases from V and 3 bases from J, with 16 bases between. CDR3 in DNA: TGCGCCAGCAGGACCCAATGGGTTAGGACAGATACGCAGTATTTT. This encodes CASRTQWVRTDTQYF.

This clonotype was observed many times. The rearrangement links TRBV29-1 to TRBJ2-7; 9 nucleotides line up with TRBD1. After removal of 6 bases from V and 1 base from J, the junction contained 4 bases not matched to a gene. This CDR3 comprises 13 residues. CDR1 SQVTM and CDR2 ANQGSEA come from the germline V gene. CDR3 bases: TGCAGCGTCGCGGACAGGGGTTCCTACGAGCAGTACTTC. Its protein is CSVADRGSYEQYF.

This clonotype was seen only a few times. J is TRBJ2-5 and V is TRBV24-1, with D tentatively TRBD2 (6 bases). The CDR3 totals 16 residues. V lost 2 bases and J 2 bases, leaving 14 bases between the germline ends. CDR1 is KGHDR and CDR2 is SFDVKD in the germline V gene. CDR3 in DNA: TGTGCCACCAGTGATTGGTCCCCGGAGGGTCAAGAGACCCAGTACTTC. Protein sequence: CATSDWSPEGQETQYF.

This clonotype has only a few counts. The chain recombines TRBV6-2 or TRBV6-3 with TRBJ2-7; tentatively, D is TRBD2 (5 bases). Trimming removed 0 bases at V and 5 bases at J, with 20 bases between. This CDR3 has 17 amino acids. Germline CDR1 is MNHEY and CDR2 is SVGEGT. The CDR3 nucleotides read TGTGCCAGCAGTTACTCGGCTGGAGGCTACTTCCTGAACGAGCAGTACTTC. This gives the protein CASSYSAGGYFLNEQYF.

V and J are TRBV5-4 and TRBJ2-7; TRBD2 matches at 14 bases. The CDR3 loop spans 18 amino acids. Germline CDR1 SGHNT, CDR2 YYREEE (reference sequence). V shed 0 bases, J shed 3 bases, and the junction held 8 bases outside the gene matches. The CDR3 bases are TGTGCCAGCAGCTTGGGGGGACTAGCGGGAGTACAGAACTACGAGCAGTACTTC. Translation gives CASSLGGLAGVQNYEQYF.

The V gene is TRBV6-1, the J gene TRBJ1-5, with 7 bases fitting TRBD1. The CDR3 extends over 16 amino acids. The germline V gene has CDR1 MNHNS and CDR2 SASEGT. Losses at the gene ends were 6 bases for V and 5 bases for J; bases not matched to a gene: 13. CDR3 coding DNA: TGTGCCAGCAGCAAGACAGGGAGGGGGCCTTATCAGCCCCAGCATTTT. Its translation: CASSKTGRGPYQPQHF.

This clonotype was seen only a few times. CDR3 sequence (DNA): TGCGCCAGCAGCCAAGGGGAGACAGGGCTCCCCTACGAGCAGTACTTC. This gives the protein CASSQGETGLPYEQYF. V and J are TRBV4-1 and TRBJ2-7, with TRBD1 identical over 7 bases. The CDR3 sequence is 16 residues long. Unmatched junction bases numbered 8, after V lost 1 base and J lost 2 bases. Germline CDR1 and CDR2: MGHRA and YSYEKL.

This clonotype was detected a few times. The genes are TRBV6-5 and TRBJ1-5; possible D gene TRBD1, 5 bases. The CDR3 loop spans 14 amino acids. Germline V CDR1 and CDR2: MNHEY, SVGAGI. Trimming removed 10 bases from V and 7 bases from J, with 20 bases in between. The CDR3 DNA is TGTGCCATTTTCACCTTAGACAGAGAGCAGCCCCAGCATTTT. Translating gives CAIFTLDREQPQHF.

This clonotype was counted many times. This chain uses TRBV7-2 with TRBJ1-6; D gene uncertain. Germline assignment: CDR1 SGHTA and CDR2 FQGNSA. Trimming stripped 4 bases from V and 6 bases from J, with 7 bases between. The CDR3 is 13 residues long. The CDR3 DNA sequence: TGTGCCAGCAGCTCAACGCTTAATTCACCCCTCCACTTT. Protein product: CASSSTLNSPLHF.

In this sample, this clonotype turned up a few times. The V call is TRBV3-1, the J call TRBJ1-2; D is uncertain. Germline CDR1 and CDR2: LGHDT and YNNKEL (reference sequence). V was shortened by 4 bases and J by 5 bases, with 17 bases between the two germline ends. The CDR3 loop spans 15 amino acids. Written as DNA, the CDR3 is TGTGCCAGCAGCCTCAGTGCGGGGTTAGGGTATGGCTACACCTTC. Translating it yields CASSLSAGLGYGYTF.

This clonotype was observed a handful of times. The rearrangement joins TRBV27 to TRBJ2-7; 9 bases map to TRBD2. The V gene end was trimmed by 6 bases and the J gene end by 6 bases; junction bases not matched to a gene: 6. The CDR3 has 13 residues. From germline, CDR1 is MNHEY and CDR2 SMNVEV (reference sequence). CDR3 bases: TGTGCCAGCAGCGGGACTAGCTACTCCGAGCAGTACTTC. Its translation: CASSGTSYSEQYF.